One sample yielded the 8 T cell receptor beta chains listed below, sequenced in a study of T cell changes during pregnancy in multiple sclerosis. The assay was immunoSEQ multiplex PCR, and TCRdb's table has in-frame clones only and misses some. This sample has roughly 51,000 clones, with roughly 94% found just once. This material consisted of CD8+ T cells from peripheral blood mononuclear cells, taken before pregnancy. The source of these receptors is a female donor with multiple sclerosis, enrolled in a pregnancy study.

The chain links TRBV6-4 to TRBJ2-2; 9 bases are shared with TRBD1. This CDR3 has 14 amino acids. Trimming removed 4 bases from V and 7 bases from J; junction bases left unmatched: 4. Looked up from germline, CDR1 is MRHNA and CDR2 is SNTAGT. The CDR3: CASSAGTGNGELFF. In DNA, the CDR3 is TGTGCCAGCAGTGCCGGGACAGGGAACGGGGAGCTGTTTTTT.

V is TRBV27 and J is TRBJ2-7, with D hard to call. The CDR3 covers 13 residues. V shed 0 bases and J shed 3 bases, with 6 bases lying between them. Germline V gives CDR1 MNHEY, CDR2 SMNVEV (reference sequence). In DNA, the CDR3 is TGTGCCAGCAGTTTATCTTACAGCTACGAGCAGTACTTC. Encoded protein: CASSLSYSYEQYF.

The chain recombines TRBV5-1 with TRBJ2-7, with TRBD1 identical over 10 bases. The CDR3 runs 17 residues. Germline CDR1 SGHRS, CDR2 YFSETQ. V dropped 4 bases and J dropped 2; count of bases not matched to a gene: 12. The CDR3 bases are TGCGCCAGCAGCCCGGGACAGGGGAAGCGGGAGACCTACGAGCAGTACTTC. It encodes CASSPGQGKRETYEQYF.

The gene calls are TRBV4-3 and TRBJ2-2, with TRBD2 matching over 7 bases. Germline lookup yields CDR1 LGHNA and CDR2 YSLEER. This CDR3 contains 14 residues. J lost 0 bases, V lost 6 bases, and 1 base had no gene match. CDR3 region: CASSSGSNTGELFF. The CDR3, as DNA: TGCGCCAGCAGTAGCGGGTCGAACACCGGGGAGCTGTTTTTT.

The chain is built from TRBV14 and TRBJ2-1, with D possibly TRBD2 on 5 matching bases. Germline V CDR1 and CDR2: SGHDN, FVKESK. V was clipped by 5 bases and J by 7 bases, with 15 bases between them. The CDR3 loop spans 14 amino acids. The CDR3 DNA follows: TGTGCCAGCAGCTATCGGGGTCCGTATAATGAGCAGTTCTTC. It translates to CASSYRGPYNEQFF.

V gene TRBV7-9 combines with J gene TRBJ2-7; D call uncertain. Trimming took 5 bases from V and 3 from J, leaving 8 bases between them. The V gene's germline CDR1 is SEHNR and CDR2 FQNEAQ (reference sequence). This CDR3 region has 12 residues. The CDR3 region is CASSRGSYEQYF. The CDR3 nucleotides read TGTGCCAGCAGCCGCGGAAGCTACGAGCAGTACTTC.

The rearrangement joins TRBV7-2 to TRBJ1-1; the match to TRBD1 covers 8 bases. V gave up 5 bases and J gave up 13 bases; unmatched junction bases: 15. Germline V lookup: CDR1 SGHTA, CDR2 FQGNSA. CDR3 length: 14 residues. The DNA for the CDR3 is TGTGCCAGCAGCCACCGGATTGACAGGGGTAGAGTTTTCTTT. It yields the protein CASSHRIDRGRVFF.

This chain links TRBV5-1 with TRBJ2-3; D may be TRBD2 (5 bases). In germline, CDR1 is SGHRS, CDR2 YFSETQ. This CDR3 comprises 15 residues. The V end was cut by 0 bases, the J end by 0 bases, with 8 bases between. The CDR3 sequence is CASSLGAASTDTQYF. The DNA for the CDR3 is TGCGCCAGCAGCTTGGGAGCGGCTAGCACAGATACGCAGTATTTT. The complete variable domain, with remaining parts taken from reference TRBV5-1 and TRBJ2-3, reads KAGVTQTPRYLIKTRGQQVTLSCSPISGHRSVSWYQQTPGQGLQFLFEYFSETQRNKGNFPGRFSGRQFSNSRSEMNVSTLELGDSALYLCASSLGAASTDTQYFGPGTRLTVL.